Included here is one T cell receptor (beta chain) sequence, with context. Its cognate antigen is unknown. A read error may explain this, as a much larger clone is one base away. The sample originates from a study of tumor-infiltrating lymphocytes in primary liver carcinoma. Study-level information: Recorded tumor stage was T1-T3 N0M0, with diameters of about 4.2 to 10 cm.

Starting material of about 450 ng total RNA yielded TCR beta cDNA via a constant-region primer. Employing slightly modified ARM-PCR, three nested multiplex PCR rounds were run, and these gave rise to the TCR beta libraries. In the first two PCR rounds, TRBV1-TRBV30 forward primers were paired with a C-beta reverse primer, and each round lasted roughly 9 cycles. TCRdb reprocessed the multiplex PCR reads via MiXCR and lists one record per CDR3 protein. The table shows roughly 200,000 distinct CDR3 sequences, with over 80% occurring only once. It was from roughly 20-30 mg of unsorted bulk tissue that RNA and DNA were co-extracted. Germline V gene sequence: CDR1 GTSNPN, CDR2 SVGIG (reference sequence). The CDR3 has 14 residues. Study-level results: Tumor samples exhibited a significantly greater top-250-clone fraction than blood samples (p = 0.039).

This TCR derives from a man aged 35 to 55 with primary liver carcinoma and hepatitis B virus infection. J is TRBJ1-2 and V is TRBV30; D is undetermined. Sample: tumor tissue from primary liver carcinoma. In DNA, the CDR3 is TGTGCCTGGAGTGGAACCCCCCAATTCTATGACTACACCTTC. It translates to CAWSGTPQFYDYTF.